Following are 27 T cell receptor beta chains from one sample sequenced in a study of blood T cell repertoires in COVID-19. Sequencing used immunoSEQ multiplex PCR; TCRdb keeps in-frame clones, though not all of them. In the table there are 250,000 or so clones, 86% of which are singletons. The sequencing sample was made of PBMCs or T cells enriched from blood (not recorded which). These receptors originate from a man aged 40-55 years who had recovered from COVID-19.

The V call is TRBV27, the J call TRBJ1-1; 7 nucleotides agree with TRBD1. CDR1 is MNHEY and CDR2 is SMNVEV in the germline V gene (reference sequence). Trimming at V came to 4 bases and at J to 4 bases, leaving 6 bases not matched to a gene. CDR3 size: 14 residues. The DNA of the CDR3 is TGTGCCAGCAGTTGGGGGGCAGGGGGCACTGAAGCTTTCTTT. Its protein is CASSWGAGGTEAFF.

The chain uses TRBV5-1 and TRBJ2-3; 7 bases fit TRBD1. CDR1 is SGHRS and CDR2 is YFSETQ in the germline V gene. CDR3 size: 17 residues. Losses at the gene ends were 0 bases for V and 1 base for J; bases not matched to a gene: 8. This CDR3 reads CASSLATTGRGTDTQYF. The CDR3 DNA is TGCGCCAGCAGCTTGGCCACGACAGGGAGAGGCACAGATACGCAGTATTTT.

J is TRBJ2-2 and V is TRBV11-2; 7 nucleotides align to TRBD2. Germline-derived CDR1 and CDR2 are SGHAT and FQNNGV. Trimming took 5 bases from V and 1 from J; bases not matched to a gene: 10. CDR3 size: 17 residues. The CDR3 loop reads CASSGPPGGMNTGELFF. For the CDR3, the DNA is TGTGCCAGCAGCGGTCCCCCCGGGGGGATGAACACCGGGGAGCTGTTTTTT.

This clone was seen a handful of times. V and J are TRBV7-3 and TRBJ1-6, with no clear D. Germline V gene sequence: CDR1 SGHTA, CDR2 FQGTGA. The V end lost 2 bases, the J end lost 4 bases, and 6 bases lay between the germline ends. The CDR3 is 14 amino acids. CDR3 DNA: TGTGCCAGCAGCTTAGACGGGTATAATTCACCCCTCCACTTT. The encoded protein is CASSLDGYNSPLHF.

The CDR3 is CASSFTSAQASYNEQFF. DNA for the CDR3: TGTGCCAGCAGTTTTACCTCCGCGCAGGCCTCCTACAATGAGCAGTTCTTC. The chain uses TRBV28 and TRBJ2-1; D is unresolved. Between the trimmed V and J ends, which lost 3 bases and 0 bases, there was a span of 15 bases. Germline V lookup: CDR1 MDHEN, CDR2 SYDVKM. This CDR3 spans 17 amino acids.

The chain combines TRBV21-1 with TRBJ2-3; the table's D call, TRBD1, was not checked against the DNA. TRBV21-1 is given as a pseudogene. There are 16 residues in the CDR3. CDR3: CASSPRTGGFTDTQYF. The CDR3, as DNA: TGTGCCAGCAGCCCCCGGACAGGGGGTTTTACAGATACGCAGTATTTT.

The chain is built from TRBV30 and TRBJ2-7, with 8 bases fitting TRBD1. The length of the CDR3 is 14 residues. Germline-derived CDR1 and CDR2 are GTSNPN and SVGIG (reference sequence). The junction had 9 bases not matched to a gene; V was cut back by 2 bases and J by 6 bases. The CDR3 here is CAWSLGRGPLEQYF. The CDR3 region has the DNA TGTGCCTGGAGTCTTGGCAGGGGGCCTCTCGAGCAGTACTTC.

V usage is TRBV6-5 and J usage is TRBJ2-7; D ambiguous. The CDR3 runs 15 residues. Trimming cost V 0 bases and J 3 bases, with 12 bases left between them. CDR1 and CDR2 (germline): MNHEY, SVGAGI. CDR3 protein: CASSYSRLSNYEQYF. CDR3 in DNA: TGTGCCAGCAGTTACTCTCGACTCTCCAACTACGAGCAGTACTTC.

In this sample, this clone turned up once. The chain has TRBV10-3 and TRBJ1-1; the D gene is possibly TRBD1 (5 bases). This CDR3 comprises 14 residues. Looked up from germline, CDR1 is ENHRY and CDR2 is SYGVKD. V was shortened by 6 bases and J by 1 base, with 12 bases between the two germline ends. The chain's CDR3 is CAISSMGGNTEAFF. Here the CDR3 DNA reads TGTGCCATCAGCAGCATGGGGGGGAACACTGAAGCTTTCTTT.

CDR3 nucleotide sequence: TGTGCCAGCAGCCAGATGACAGGGGCTCAATGGGAGACCCAGTACTTC. Protein sequence: CASSQMTGAQWETQYF. The J gene is TRBJ2-5, the V gene TRBV3-1 (or the pseudogene TRBV3-2), with 8 bases lining up with TRBD1. The trim removed 3 bases at V and 5 bases at J, leaving 11 bases unmatched. The CDR3 covers 16 residues. From germline, CDR1 is LGHDT and CDR2 YNNKEL (reference sequence).

V and J are TRBV19 and TRBJ1-5; D unclear. CDR1 LNHDA and CDR2 SQIVND come from the germline V gene (reference sequence). The CDR3 is made up of 16 amino acids. Between the trimmed V and J ends, which lost 4 bases and 0 bases, there was a span of 13 bases. As DNA, the CDR3 is TGTGCCAGTAGTAGCGGGCACTTATATAGCAATCAGCCCCAGCATTTT. Translated, it gives CASSSGHLYSNQPQHF.

The chain combines TRBV2 with TRBJ2-7; 8 bases align to TRBD2. From germline, CDR1 is SNHLY and CDR2 FYNNEI. The CDR3 runs 13 residues. After removal of 8 bases from V and 0 bases from J, the junction contained 3 bases not matched to a gene. CDR3 amino acids: CASVGLDSYEQYF. For the CDR3, the DNA is TGTGCCAGCGTGGGACTAGACTCCTACGAGCAGTACTTC.

This chain joins TRBV21-1 and TRBJ1-6. TRBV21-1 is deemed a pseudogene. The CDR3 extends over 20 amino acids. The CDR3: CASSPRREGIPSLYNSPLHF. The CDR3 bases are TGTGCCAGCAGCCCCCGGAGGGAGGGGATTCCCTCTCTGTATAATTCACCCCTCCACTTT.

This clone was counted a few times. The chain uses TRBV5-1 and TRBJ2-7; perhaps TRBD2 as D (5 bases). Per germline, CDR1 SGHRS and CDR2 YFSETQ. V gave up 4 bases and J gave up 4 bases, with 6 bases separating them. The length of the CDR3 is 11 residues. In nucleotides, the CDR3 is TGCGCCAGCAGCGGCGGGTACGAGCAGTACTTC. Translation gives CASSGGYEQYF.

J is TRBJ1-5 and V is TRBV12-5, with no clear D. CDR1 and CDR2 (germline): LGHNT, FRNRAP. The CDR3 covers 14 residues. V was shortened by 6 bases and J by 0 bases, with 9 bases between the two germline ends. CDR3 sequence reads: CASGPPGSNQPQHF. CDR3 in DNA: TGTGCTAGTGGCCCGCCGGGTAGCAATCAGCCCCAGCATTTT.

The chain uses TRBV3-1 (or the pseudogene TRBV3-2) and TRBJ1-1, with D possibly matching TRBD1 (6 bases). Trimming took 0 bases from V and 11 from J, leaving 25 bases between them. From germline, CDR1 is LGHDT and CDR2 YNNKEL (reference sequence). The CDR3 contains 17 residues. The CDR3 DNA is TGTGCCAGCAGCCAAGAACCAGGGGAACACGAAACGCCTTGGGCTTTCTTT. Its protein is CASSQEPGEHETPWAFF.

The rearrangement uses TRBV6-2 or TRBV6-3 and TRBJ2-3; 10 bases fit TRBD2. Trimming took 0 bases from V and 6 from J; bases not matched to a gene: 6. Germline CDR1 MNHEY, CDR2 SVGEGT. The CDR3 loop spans 16 amino acids. The CDR3 loop reads CASSYSTSGAGDTQYF. The CDR3 DNA reads as TGTGCCAGCAGTTACTCAACTAGCGGGGCCGGCGATACGCAGTATTTT.

This clone occurred a few times. J is TRBJ1-1 and V is TRBV19; possibly TRBD1 for D (6 bases). Trimming took 6 bases from V and 1 from J, leaving 9 bases between them. This CDR3 is 13 amino acids long. Germline lookup yields CDR1 LNHDA and CDR2 SQIVND (reference sequence). For the CDR3, the DNA is TGTGCCAGTAGGCCACAGGGGAACACTGAAGCTTTCTTT. Translating gives CASRPQGNTEAFF.

The chain has TRBV6-5 and TRBJ2-7, with 7 bases matching TRBD2. Germline loops: CDR1 MNHEY, CDR2 SVGAGI. The ends lost 0 bases at V and 4 bases at J; junction bases unmatched: 6. CDR3 length: 15 residues. CDR3 DNA sequence: TGTGCCAGCAGTTACTCGGGGGAGGGCCGTTACGAGCAGTACTTC. It encodes CASSYSGEGRYEQYF.

The count of this clone is one. The chain links TRBV7-8 to TRBJ2-7; maybe TRBD2 (6 bases). Deletions cut 5 bases from V and 0 bases from J, with 14 bases between. Germline V lookup: CDR1 SGHVS, CDR2 FQNEAQ. CDR3 length: 15 residues. The DNA for the CDR3 is TGTGCCAGCAGCCATAGCGGAGCCGACTCCTACGAGCAGTACTTC. Encoded protein: CASSHSGADSYEQYF.

The V call is TRBV27, the J call TRBJ2-7; 10 positions match TRBD1. Germline V CDR1 and CDR2: MNHEY, SMNVEV (reference sequence). The CDR3 runs to 15 residues. V gave up 0 bases and J gave up 3 bases; unmatched junction bases: 2. CDR3 residues: CASSLSTGGFYEQYF. The CDR3 DNA sequence: TGTGCCAGCAGTTTATCGACAGGGGGCTTCTACGAGCAGTACTTC.

V is TRBV27 and J is TRBJ2-7, with unresolved D. The germline CDR1 and CDR2 sequences are MNHEY and SMNVEV (reference sequence). Between the trimmed V and J ends, which lost 0 bases and 3 bases, there was a span of 12 bases. The CDR3 has 15 residues. Here the CDR3 reads CASSLSQTAGYEQYF. CDR3 bases: TGTGCCAGCAGTTTATCGCAGACCGCAGGCTACGAGCAGTACTTC.

This clone was seen just once. The rearrangement links TRBV10-3 to TRBJ1-2, with D hard to call. Trimming took 10 bases from V and 6 from J, leaving 21 bases between them. Looked up from germline, CDR1 is ENHRY and CDR2 is SYGVKD. The CDR3 runs 14 residues. The CDR3 loop is CATDPGAADDGYTF. Written as DNA, the CDR3 is TGTGCCACGGACCCGGGTGCAGCGGATGATGGCTACACCTTC.

The rearrangement joins TRBV13 to TRBJ1-2, with 9 positions matching TRBD1. The CDR3 loop spans 13 amino acids. Germline CDR1 PRHDT, CDR2 FYEKMQ (reference sequence). V lost 6 bases and J lost 4; bases outside the gene matches: 3. The CDR3 loop reads CASSEQGAYGYTF. The CDR3 DNA reads TGTGCCAGCAGTGAACAGGGGGCCTATGGCTACACCTTC.

The chain uses TRBV4-1 and TRBJ2-7, with a possible D match to TRBD1 (5 bases). The germline gives CDR1 MGHRA, CDR2 YSYEKL. The CDR3 runs to 16 residues. V dropped 6 bases and J dropped 6 bases, with 24 bases sitting between them. This CDR3 reads CASRKDTQGGVREQYF. The CDR3 DNA reads TGCGCCAGCAGAAAGGACACTCAGGGTGGAGTGCGCGAGCAGTACTTC.

For the CDR3, the DNA is TGTGCCAGCAGTGATTTAGTCTCCTACGAGCAGTACTTC. Residues: CASSDLVSYEQYF. The chain recombines TRBV2 with TRBJ2-7; no firm D call. Trimming shortened V by 3 bases and J by 0 bases, and 6 bases separated the two germline ends. Germline CDR1 reads SNHLY; CDR2 reads FYNNEI. CDR3 length: 13 amino acids.

V gene TRBV7-6 combines with J gene TRBJ2-2; possible D gene TRBD2, 6 bases. Trimming removed 5 bases from V and 0 bases from J, with 16 bases in between. The germline CDR1 and CDR2 sequences are SGHVS and FNYEAQ. This CDR3 comprises 17 residues. Here the CDR3 DNA reads TGTGCCAGCAGCCGCACCCGGCGGGGTTCGAACACCGGGGAGCTGTTTTTT. It specifies CASSRTRRGSNTGELFF.